The rows below give T cell receptor beta chains drawn from one sample of a study of patients and donors after allogeneic stem cell transplantation. TCRdb ran MiXCR on the RT-PCR reads and lists one entry per CDR3 protein. The sample yields 200,000 to 250,000 distinct CDR3 sequences, 13% to 15% seen once. Sequenced material: blood, either unsorted or a sorted T cell fraction (not recorded which). Every receptor here comes from a human donor who was either an allogeneic HSCT recipient or a stem cell or donor lymphocyte infusion donor (not recorded which). It is not recorded whose cells these are; they may come from a transplant donor. CDR3s include the opening cysteine and the closing phenylalanine or tryptophan. A D gene is named only where the DNA matches it firmly. A row's size may be missing; if present it is once, few, many or a size class.

D	size	V	J	DNA	CDR3
TRBD2	few	TRBV24-1	TRBJ2-5	TGTGCCACCAGTGGGACTAGTGGAAAAGAGACCCAGTACTTC	CATSGTSGKETQYF
-	few	TRBV6-6	TRBJ2-3	TGTGCCAGCACCCCACTTGTAGATACGCAGTATTTT	CASTPLVDTQYF
-	-	TRBV10-3	TRBJ2-3	TGTGCCATCAGTGAGTCGTTAGATACGCAGTATTTT	CAISESLDTQYF
-	few	TRBV20-1	TRBJ2-7	TGCAGTGCCAACTCACTAAGGTCATCAGCCTACGAGCAGTACTTC	CSANSLRSSAYEQYF
-	-	TRBV12-3/TRBV12-4	TRBJ1-2	TGTGCCAGCAGTTTAGGAAGGTCTGGAGGCTACACCTTC	CASSLGRSGGYTF
-	-	TRBV7-2	TRBJ2-3	TGTGCCAGCAGCTTAGGGGGGGAGCATCGATCGCAGTATTTT	CASSLGGEHRSQYF
-	-	TRBV20-1	TRBJ2-7	TGCAGTGCTAGACCCCCAGGCAACTACGAGCAGTACTTC	CSARPPGNYEQYF
-	many	TRBV7-2	TRBJ1-1	TGTGCCAGCACCTTTCTGCGGAGGGGCACTGAAGCTTTCTTT	CASTFLRRGTEAFF
-	many	TRBV24-1	TRBJ2-2	TGTGCCACCAGTAGGGACGCGGGGGAGCTGTTTTTT	CATSRDAGELFF
-	few	TRBV6-4	TRBJ2-3	TGTGCCAGCAGTTTGGGGGCAGGGGAAGCAGATACGCAGTATTTT	CASSLGAGEADTQYF
-	-	TRBV29-1	TRBJ2-6	TGCAGCTTGGACCAAGTTTCTGGGGCCAACGTCCTGACTTTC	CSLDQVSGANVLTF
TRBD2	-	TRBV6-5	TRBJ2-4	TGTGCCAGCAGTTCCTTTAGCGGGGGGGCCAAAAACATTCAGTACTTC	CASSSFSGGAKNIQYF
-	few	TRBV12-3/TRBV12-4	TRBJ2-7	TGTGCCAGCAGTTTACCAGGGACCCACGAGCAGTACTTC	CASSLPGTHEQYF
TRBD1	many	TRBV5-4	TRBJ1-3	TGTGCCAGCAGCGTGGACAGGGGATTTGGAAACACCATATATTTT	CASSVDRGFGNTIYF
TRBD1	few	TRBV19	TRBJ1-5	TGTGCCAGTATGGAATGGACAGGAGGGGATCAGCCCCAGCATTTT	CASMEWTGGDQPQHF
-	many	TRBV27	TRBJ2-7	TGTGCCAGCAGTTTATCATATCCCCTGGACGAGCAGTACTTC	CASSLSYPLDEQYF
-	-	TRBV9	TRBJ1-2	TGTGCCAGCAGCAGTGGGGGCCCTCCGTCCGATGGCTACACCTTC	CASSSGGPPSDGYTF
-	-	TRBV6-1	TRBJ2-5	TGTGCCAGCAGTGCCCTGGGGGACCGACACGTGGAGACCCAGTACTTC	CASSALGDRHVETQYF
TRBD2	-	TRBV7-2	TRBJ2-7	TGTGCCAGCAGCCCTCAGCGGTCAACTCTAGCGGGAGGAGAGCAGTACTTC	CASSPQRSTLAGGEQYF
TRBD1	-	TRBV6-5	TRBJ2-4	TGTGCCAGCGTTACCGGGACAGGCCTCCGGCAAAACATTCAGTACTTC	CASVTGTGLRQNIQYF
TRBD1	many	TRBV4-3	TRBJ1-1	TGCGCCAGCAGCCTCCAGGGGGCACAAACTGAAGCTTTCTTT	CASSLQGAQTEAFF
-	many	TRBV5-4	TRBJ2-5	TGTGCCAGCAGCTTGGAGGTGCGAGAGACCCAGTACTTC	CASSLEVRETQYF
-	many	TRBV5-1	TRBJ2-1	TGCGCCAGCAGCTTGTCGGGTTGGGGTCGTGCCTACAATGAGCAGTTCTTC	CASSLSGWGRAYNEQFF
TRBD1	few	TRBV3-1	TRBJ1-2	TGTGCCAGCAGCCAAGACAGGGGGCTCTTGGGCTACACCTTC	CASSQDRGLLGYTF
-	few	TRBV9	TRBJ2-6	TGTGCCAGCAGCGAGCCCCAAGGGGGACGGATGGCTGGGGCCAACGTCCTGACTTTC	CASSEPQGGRMAGANVLTF
-	-	TRBV7-2	TRBJ1-2	TGTGCCAGCAACGACATAGCTAACTATGGCTACACCTTC	CASNDIANYGYTF